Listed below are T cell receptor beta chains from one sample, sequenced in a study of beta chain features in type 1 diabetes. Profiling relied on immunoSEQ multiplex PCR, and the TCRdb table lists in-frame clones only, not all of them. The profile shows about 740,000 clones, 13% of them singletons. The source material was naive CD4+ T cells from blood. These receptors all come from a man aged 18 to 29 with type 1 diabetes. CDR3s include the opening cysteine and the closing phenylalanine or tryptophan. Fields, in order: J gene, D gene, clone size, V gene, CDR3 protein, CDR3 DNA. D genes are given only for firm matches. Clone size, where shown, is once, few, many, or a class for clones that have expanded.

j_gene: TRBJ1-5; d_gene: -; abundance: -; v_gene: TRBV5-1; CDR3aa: CASSLDLGGNQPQHF; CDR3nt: TGCGCCAGCAGCTTGGACCTGGGCGGCAATCAGCCCCAGCATTTT
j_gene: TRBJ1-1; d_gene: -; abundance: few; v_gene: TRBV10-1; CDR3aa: CASSDTGNTEAFF; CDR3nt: TGCGCCAGCAGTGACACTGGGAACACTGAAGCTTTCTTT
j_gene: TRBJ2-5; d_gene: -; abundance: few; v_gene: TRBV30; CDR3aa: CAWSVIAGLGETQYF; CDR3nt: TGTGCCTGGAGTGTAATTGCAGGGCTTGGGGAGACCCAGTACTTC
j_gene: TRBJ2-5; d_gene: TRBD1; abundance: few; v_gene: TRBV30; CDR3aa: CAWSTTNWTGRGVTQYF; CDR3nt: TGTGCCTGGAGTACCACAAATTGGACAGGGCGAGGCGTGACCCAGTACTTC
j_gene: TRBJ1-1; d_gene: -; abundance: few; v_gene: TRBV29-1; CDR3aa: CSVEPRLSKTEAFF; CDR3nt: TGCAGCGTCGAACCTCGGCTATCAAAGACTGAAGCTTTCTTT
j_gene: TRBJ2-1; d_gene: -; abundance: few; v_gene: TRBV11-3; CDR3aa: CASSLETSNEQFF; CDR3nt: TGTGCCAGCAGCTTAGAGACTAGTAATGAGCAGTTCTTC
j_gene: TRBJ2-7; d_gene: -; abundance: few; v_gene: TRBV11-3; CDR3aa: CASTPGHSDYEQYF; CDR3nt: TGTGCCAGCACCCCCGGGCACTCAGACTACGAGCAGTACTTC
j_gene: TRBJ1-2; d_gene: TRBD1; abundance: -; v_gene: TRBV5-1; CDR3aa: CASSLGTAIPYGYTF; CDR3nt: TGCGCCAGCAGCTTAGGGACAGCTATTCCCTATGGCTACACCTTC
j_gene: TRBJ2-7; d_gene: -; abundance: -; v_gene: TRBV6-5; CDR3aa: CASSLGGEQYF; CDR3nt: TGTGCCAGCAGCCTAGGGGGGGAGCAGTACTTC
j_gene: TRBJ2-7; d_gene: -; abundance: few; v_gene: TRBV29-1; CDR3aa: CSVEGATYEQYF; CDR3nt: TGCAGCGTTGAGGGAGCAACCTACGAGCAGTACTTC
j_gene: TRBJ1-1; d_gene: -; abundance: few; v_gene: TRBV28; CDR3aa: CASSPGGEGGTEAFF; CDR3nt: TGTGCCAGCAGCCCTGGAGGGGAAGGAGGCACTGAAGCTTTCTTT
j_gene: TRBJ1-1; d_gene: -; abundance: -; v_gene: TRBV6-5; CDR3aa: CASSGSGLNTEAFF; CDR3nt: TGTGCCAGCAGTGGAAGCGGATTGAACACTGAAGCTTTCTTT
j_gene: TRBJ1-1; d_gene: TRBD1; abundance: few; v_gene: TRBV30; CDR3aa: CAWRTGTGWAEAFF; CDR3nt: TGTGCCTGGCGGACCGGGACAGGGTGGGCTGAAGCTTTCTTT
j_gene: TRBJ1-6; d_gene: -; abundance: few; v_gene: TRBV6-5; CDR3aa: CASSNNSPLHF; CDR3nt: TGTGCCAGCAGCAACAATTCACCCCTCCACTTT
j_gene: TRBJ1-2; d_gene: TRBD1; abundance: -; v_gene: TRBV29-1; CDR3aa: CSVEVPGQGSLYGYTF; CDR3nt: TGCAGCGTTGAAGTCCCGGGACAGGGATCGCTCTATGGCTACACCTTC
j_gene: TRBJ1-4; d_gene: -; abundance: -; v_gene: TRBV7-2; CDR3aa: CASSLGREPFRLFF; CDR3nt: TGTGCCAGCAGCTTAGGAAGGGAGCCATTCAGACTGTTTTTT
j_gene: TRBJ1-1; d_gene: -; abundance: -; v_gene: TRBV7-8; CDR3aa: CASSLGRLGTEAFF; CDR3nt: TGTGCCAGCAGCCTCGGCAGGTTGGGCACTGAAGCTTTCTTT
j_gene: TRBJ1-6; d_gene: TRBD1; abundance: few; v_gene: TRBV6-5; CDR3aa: CASSYGQGGSPLHF; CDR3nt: TGTGCCAGCAGTTACGGACAGGGAGGTTCACCCCTCCACTTT
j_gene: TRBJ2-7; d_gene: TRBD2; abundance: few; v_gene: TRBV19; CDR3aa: CASSQSGAGKGKTYEQYF; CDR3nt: TGTGCCAGTAGTCAGAGCGGGGCGGGGAAGGGTAAGACCTACGAGCAGTACTTC
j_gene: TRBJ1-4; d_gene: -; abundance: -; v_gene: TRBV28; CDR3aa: CASSPPQGATEKLFF; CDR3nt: TGTGCCAGCAGTCCCCCCCAAGGGGCCACTGAAAAACTGTTTTTT
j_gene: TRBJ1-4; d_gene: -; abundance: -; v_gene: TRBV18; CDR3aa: CASSPQQGRQEKLFF; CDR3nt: TGTGCCAGCTCACCGCAACAGGGTCGGCAAGAAAAACTGTTTTTT
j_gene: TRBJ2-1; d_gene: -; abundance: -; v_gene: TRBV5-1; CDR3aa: CASSLTGLDINEQFF; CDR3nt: TGCGCCAGCAGCTTGACAGGCCTAGACATCAATGAGCAGTTCTTC
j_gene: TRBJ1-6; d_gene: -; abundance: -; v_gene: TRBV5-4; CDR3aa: CASSRETINSPLHF; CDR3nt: TGTGCCAGCAGCCGGGAGACGATTAATTCACCCCTCCACTTT
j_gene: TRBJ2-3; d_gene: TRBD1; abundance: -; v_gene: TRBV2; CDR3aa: CASSDRGGDTQYF; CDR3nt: TGTGCCAGCAGCGACAGGGGAGGAGATACGCAGTATTTT
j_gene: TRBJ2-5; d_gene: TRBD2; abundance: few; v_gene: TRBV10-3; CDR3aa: CAISESAGGETQYF; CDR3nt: TGTGCCATCAGTGAGTCGGCGGGGGGAGAGACCCAGTACTTC
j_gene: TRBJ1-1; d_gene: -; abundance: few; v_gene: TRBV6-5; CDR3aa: CASSYSGQADTEAFF; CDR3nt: TGTGCCAGCAGTTACTCTGGGCAAGCTGACACTGAAGCTTTCTTT
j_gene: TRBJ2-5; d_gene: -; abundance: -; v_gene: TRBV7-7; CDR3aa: CASSPLLIQETQYF; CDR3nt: TGTGCTAGCAGCCCATTACTTATCCAAGAGACCCAGTACTTC
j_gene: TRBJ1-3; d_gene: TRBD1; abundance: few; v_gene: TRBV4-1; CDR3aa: CASSLEGQGLGNTIYF; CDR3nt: TGCGCCAGCAGCCTGGAAGGACAGGGTTTGGGAAACACCATATATTTT
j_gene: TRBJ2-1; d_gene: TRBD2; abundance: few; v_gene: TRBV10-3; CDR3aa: CAISESSSWLAGGNEQFF; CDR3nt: TGTGCCATCAGTGAGTCATCATCGTGGCTAGCGGGGGGGAATGAGCAGTTCTTC
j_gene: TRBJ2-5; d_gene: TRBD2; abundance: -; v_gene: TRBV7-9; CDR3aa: CASSLAVRGAQETQYF; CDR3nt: TGTGCCAGCAGCTTAGCGGTGCGGGGGGCACAAGAGACCCAGTACTTC
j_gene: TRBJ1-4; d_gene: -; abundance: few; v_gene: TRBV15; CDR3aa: CATSNWGLTNEKLFF; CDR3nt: TGTGCCACCAGCAATTGGGGGCTGACTAATGAAAAACTGTTTTTT
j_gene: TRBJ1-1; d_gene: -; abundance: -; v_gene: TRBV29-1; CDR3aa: CSVEGRVEAFF; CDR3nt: TGCAGCGTTGAAGGGCGAGTGGAAGCTTTCTTT
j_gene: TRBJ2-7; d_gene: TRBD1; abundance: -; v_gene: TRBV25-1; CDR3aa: CASSTTGQTYEQYF; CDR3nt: TGTGCCAGCAGTACCACGGGACAGACCTACGAGCAGTACTTC
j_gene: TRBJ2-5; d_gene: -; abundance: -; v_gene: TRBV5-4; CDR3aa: CASSLGQVNQETQYF; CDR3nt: TGTGCCAGCAGCTTGGGACAGGTGAACCAAGAGACCCAGTACTTC
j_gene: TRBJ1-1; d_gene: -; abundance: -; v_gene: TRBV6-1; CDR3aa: CASSGYRFAVNTEAFF; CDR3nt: TGTGCCAGCAGTGGTTACAGGTTCGCGGTGAACACTGAAGCTTTCTTT
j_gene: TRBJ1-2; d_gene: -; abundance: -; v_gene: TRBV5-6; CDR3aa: CASSLSAGGYGYTF; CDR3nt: TGTGCCAGCAGCTTGTCGGCCGGAGGGTATGGCTACACCTTC
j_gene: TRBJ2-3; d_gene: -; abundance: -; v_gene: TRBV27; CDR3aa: CASSSGGTDTQYF; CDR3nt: TGTGCCAGCAGTTCCGGGGGCACAGATACGCAGTATTTT
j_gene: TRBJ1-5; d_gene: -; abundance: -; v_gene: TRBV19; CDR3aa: CASSIGQNNQPQHF; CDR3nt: TGTGCCAGTAGTATAGGGCAGAACAATCAGCCCCAGCATTTT
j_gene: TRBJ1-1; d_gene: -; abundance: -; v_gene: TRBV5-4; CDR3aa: CASSPLNITAHLLMNTEAFF; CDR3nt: TGTGCCAGCAGCCCTCTCAATATAACTGCACACTTGCTGATGAACACTGAAGCTTTCTTT
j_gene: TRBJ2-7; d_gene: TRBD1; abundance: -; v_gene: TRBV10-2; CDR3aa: CASSGQGFYEQYF; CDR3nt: TGCGCCAGCAGTGGACAGGGTTTCTACGAGCAGTACTTC
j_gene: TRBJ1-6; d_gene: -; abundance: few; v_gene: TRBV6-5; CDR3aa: CASGGSPLHF; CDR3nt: TGTGCCAGCGGAGGTTCACCCCTCCACTTT
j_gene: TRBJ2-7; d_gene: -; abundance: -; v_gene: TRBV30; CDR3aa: CAWSRGRPYEQYF; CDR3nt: TGTGCCTGGAGTCGGGGGAGACCCTACGAGCAGTACTTC
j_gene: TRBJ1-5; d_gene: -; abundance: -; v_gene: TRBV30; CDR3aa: CAWSRGSLASQPQHF; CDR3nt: TGTGCCTGGAGTAGGGGCAGCCTGGCGAGTCAGCCCCAGCATTTT
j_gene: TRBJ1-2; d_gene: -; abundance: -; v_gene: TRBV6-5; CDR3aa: CASSTDWDIVSYTF; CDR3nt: TGTGCCAGCAGTACGGACTGGGACATCGTCTCCTACACCTTC
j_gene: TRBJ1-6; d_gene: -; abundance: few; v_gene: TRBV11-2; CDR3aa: CASSRGQLNSPLHF; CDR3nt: TGTGCCAGCAGTCGAGGGCAGCTTAATTCACCCCTCCACTTT
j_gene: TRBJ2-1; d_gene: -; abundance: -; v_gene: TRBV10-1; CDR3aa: CASSKEGDEQFF; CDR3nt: TGCGCCAGCAGTAAAGAGGGGGATGAGCAGTTCTTC
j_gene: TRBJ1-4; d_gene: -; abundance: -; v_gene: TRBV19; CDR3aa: CASSPAGPTGKLFF; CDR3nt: TGTGCCAGTAGTCCGGCCGGCCCAACAGGAAAACTGTTTTTT
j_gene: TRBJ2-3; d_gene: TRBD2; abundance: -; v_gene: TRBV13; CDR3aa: CASSLRLAGGRGTDTQYF; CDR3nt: TGTGCCAGCAGCTTACGGCTAGCGGGGGGGCGTGGCACAGATACGCAGTATTTT
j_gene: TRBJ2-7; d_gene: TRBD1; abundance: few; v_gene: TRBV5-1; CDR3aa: CASSRDGQGSNEQYF; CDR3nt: TGCGCCAGCAGCCGTGATGGACAGGGGTCCAACGAGCAGTACTTC
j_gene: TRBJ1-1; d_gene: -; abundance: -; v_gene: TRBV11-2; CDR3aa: CASSQALNTEAFF; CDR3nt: TGTGCCAGCAGCCAAGCCTTGAACACTGAAGCTTTCTTT
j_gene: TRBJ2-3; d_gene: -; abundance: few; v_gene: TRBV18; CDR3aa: CASSPDGGTDTQYF; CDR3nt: TGTGCCAGCTCACCAGACGGGGGCACAGATACGCAGTATTTT
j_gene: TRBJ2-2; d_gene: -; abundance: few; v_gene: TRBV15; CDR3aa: CATSRDQIASGELFF; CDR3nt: TGTGCCACCAGCAGAGATCAAATTGCGTCCGGGGAGCTGTTTTTT
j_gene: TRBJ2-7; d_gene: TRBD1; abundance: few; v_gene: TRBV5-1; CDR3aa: CASSPGQGASNEQYF; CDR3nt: TGCGCCAGCAGCCCGGGACAGGGGGCGAGCAACGAGCAGTACTTC
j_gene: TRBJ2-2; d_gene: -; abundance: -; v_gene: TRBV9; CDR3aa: CASNQGPRGDTGELFF; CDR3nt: TGTGCCAGCAACCAAGGGCCCCGGGGTGACACCGGGGAGCTGTTTTTT
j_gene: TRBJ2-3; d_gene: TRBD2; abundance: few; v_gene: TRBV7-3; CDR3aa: CASSLSGVGTDTQYF; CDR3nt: TGTGCCAGCAGCCTTAGCGGGGTTGGCACAGATACGCAGTATTTT
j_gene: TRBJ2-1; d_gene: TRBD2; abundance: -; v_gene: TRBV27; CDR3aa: CASSLEGRTSGGRSYNEQFF; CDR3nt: TGTGCCAGCAGTTTAGAAGGGAGGACTAGCGGGGGTAGGTCCTACAATGAGCAGTTCTTC